These 25 T cell receptor beta chains originate from one sample sequenced in a study of OX40 agonist ivuxolimab in advanced cancers. TCRdb keeps only in-frame clones here, not all; method: immunoSEQ multiplex PCR. The sample yields 30,000 to 45,000 clones, less than 80% seen once. The sample consisted of CD4+ or CD8+ T cells sorted from blood, taken in a trial of the OX40 agonist ivuxolimab. These receptors all come from an adult with an advanced solid tumor such as melanoma, head and neck, liver or kidney cancer.

CDR3 in amino acids: CASSVSTASFTF. CDR3 bases: TGTGCCAGTAGTGTCTCGACAGCCTCATTCACCTTC. V gene TRBV19 combines with J gene TRBJ1-2; D is possibly TRBD1 (5 bases). The germline V and J ends were trimmed by 5 bases and 13 bases, with 17 bases remaining between them. The CDR3 has 12 amino acids. In germline, CDR1 is LNHDA, CDR2 SQIVND (reference sequence).

The chain combines TRBV5-1 with TRBJ2-5; D may be TRBD1 or TRBD2 (7 bases each). The germline V gene encodes CDR1 SGHRS and CDR2 YFSETQ. CDR3 size: 14 residues. Trimming removed 4 bases from V and 5 bases from J, with 15 bases in between. The CDR3 loop is CASSVDREGETQYF. In nucleotides, the CDR3 is TGCGCCAGCAGCGTCGACAGGGAGGGCGAGACCCAGTACTTC.

The rearrangement joins TRBV6-1 to TRBJ2-1; D perhaps matches TRBD2 (6 bases). V was trimmed by 7 bases and J by 1 base, leaving 11 bases between them. Germline values: CDR1 MNHNS, CDR2 SASEGT. The CDR3 has 14 amino acids. The CDR3 nucleotides are TGTGCCAGCAAAAGGGACTTATCCTACAATGAGCAGTTCTTC. Amino acids: CASKRDLSYNEQFF.

This chain joins TRBV19 and TRBJ2-3, with TRBD2 identical over 12 bases. V lost 5 bases to trimming and J lost 5 bases; unmatched junction nucleotides: 11. This CDR3 has 17 residues. The germline CDR1 and CDR2 sequences are LNHDA and SQIVND (reference sequence). The CDR3 loop reads CASSSRRLAGAGDTQYF. In DNA, the CDR3 is TGTGCCAGTAGTTCTCGACGACTAGCGGGAGCCGGAGATACGCAGTATTTT.

The gene calls are TRBV9 and TRBJ2-7; 7 positions agree with TRBD2. Germline CDR1 reads SGDLS; CDR2 reads YYNGEE. V shed 5 bases and J 2 bases; nucleotides not matched to a gene: 10. The CDR3 covers 15 residues. Here the CDR3 DNA reads TGTGCCAGCAGTTTGGGGGGGACTACAACCTACGAGCAGTACTTC. Its translation: CASSLGGTTTYEQYF.

V is TRBV30 and J is TRBJ1-1; D is perhaps TRBD1 (5 bases). Germline V lookup: CDR1 GTSNPN, CDR2 SVGIG (reference sequence). The CDR3 extends over 13 amino acids. V lost 3 bases to trimming and J lost 1 base, with 9 bases between them. CDR3 in DNA: TGTGCCTGGAGGTCCCAGGGGAACACTGAAGCTTTCTTT. Protein product: CAWRSQGNTEAFF.

This chain joins TRBV10-1 and TRBJ2-6; no clear D gene. The germline V gene encodes CDR1 WNHNN and CDR2 SYGVQD (reference sequence). V was shortened by 2 bases and J by 2 bases, with 7 bases between the two germline ends. The CDR3 consists of 15 residues. The CDR3 DNA is TGCGCCAGCAGTGAGGGCCGGGCTGGGGCCAACGTCCTGACTTTC. Its translation: CASSEGRAGANVLTF.

The chain joins TRBV15 to TRBJ1-1, with a weak D call TRBD1 (5 bases). V was cut by 6 bases and J by 10 bases, with 24 bases left in between. CDR1 is LNHNV and CDR2 is YYDKDF in the germline V gene (reference sequence). The CDR3 is made up of 15 amino acids. CDR3 nucleotides: TGTGCCACCAGGACTAACCGGGACCCCCAGGGAGCAGCTTTCTTT. Its translation: CATRTNRDPQGAAFF.

The V gene is TRBV27, the J gene TRBJ1-2; the match to TRBD1 covers 12 bases. J lost 8 bases, V lost 8 bases, and 9 bases had no gene match. Per the germline V gene, CDR1 is MNHEY and CDR2 is SMNVEV (reference sequence). The length of the CDR3 is 14 residues. Here the CDR3 reads CASRPGQGAGGYTF. The CDR3 DNA sequence: TGTGCCAGCCGTCCGGGACAGGGGGCGGGAGGCTACACCTTC.

DNA for the CDR3: TGTGCCAGCAGCTTGGGGACTAGCGGGAGAACCGGGGAGCTGTTTTTT. Protein product: CASSLGTSGRTGELFF. The rearrangement uses TRBV5-6 and TRBJ2-2; the match to TRBD2 covers 13 bases. The CDR3 extends over 16 amino acids. The germline gives CDR1 SGHDT, CDR2 YYEEEE. Trimming removed 0 bases from V and 5 bases from J; junction bases left unmatched: 1.

V gene TRBV27 combines with J gene TRBJ1-5; D unclear. The CDR3 is 13 amino acids. From germline, CDR1 is MNHEY and CDR2 SMNVEV (reference sequence). Trimming took off 5 bases at V and 6 bases at J, with 11 bases between the two ends. CDR3 sequence reads: CASSGVGIQPQHF. In DNA form, the CDR3 reads TGTGCCAGCAGTGGAGTGGGAATTCAGCCCCAGCATTTT.

The rearrangement joins TRBV5-6 to TRBJ1-2; D unresolved. The CDR3 runs to 13 residues. CDR1 SGHDT and CDR2 YYEEEE come from the germline V gene. Trimming pared 4 bases from V and 4 bases from J, leaving 11 bases between. CDR3 loop: CASSPREAYGYTF. The DNA of the CDR3 is TGTGCCAGCAGCCCCCGTGAGGCCTATGGCTACACCTTC.

This chain uses TRBV5-1 with TRBJ2-6; no definite D call. Trimming pared 1 base from V and 0 bases from J, leaving 8 bases between. Germline V gene sequence: CDR1 SGHRS, CDR2 YFSETQ. The CDR3 consists of 16 residues. The chain's CDR3 is CASSLYFSSGANVLTF. The CDR3 nucleotides read TGCGCCAGCAGCTTGTATTTTTCCTCTGGGGCCAACGTCCTGACTTTC.

This chain links TRBV11-2 with TRBJ2-5; D not certain. Germline V gene sequence: CDR1 SGHAT, CDR2 FQNNGV. Trimming stripped 5 bases from V and 3 bases from J, with 7 bases between. The CDR3 extends over 12 amino acids. CDR3 in DNA: TGTGCCAGCAGCCGCCCCGAAGAGACCCAGTACTTC. It encodes CASSRPEETQYF.

The V call is TRBV5-1, the J call TRBJ2-3, with D hard to call. CDR1 is SGHRS and CDR2 is YFSETQ in the germline V gene. Trimming left V 0 bases short and J 1 base short, with 12 bases between. The CDR3 spans 16 residues. The CDR3 nucleotides are TGCGCCAGCAGCTTGGAGCAAGCCGCTCGCACAGATACGCAGTATTTT. This encodes CASSLEQAARTDTQYF.

This clone came up once. The rearrangement joins TRBV5-1 to TRBJ2-3, with 11 bases aligning to TRBD2. CDR1 is SGHRS and CDR2 is YFSETQ in the germline V gene. Trimming at V came to 4 bases and at J to 8 bases, leaving 6 bases not matched to a gene. The CDR3 is 14 amino acids. The CDR3 is CASSKTSGVVTQYF. CDR3 nucleotides: TGCGCCAGCAGCAAGACTAGCGGGGTAGTTACGCAGTATTTT.

The chain has TRBV6-4 and TRBJ1-6; D unresolved. Trimming took off 3 bases at V and 13 bases at J, with 13 bases between the two ends. Germline values: CDR1 MRHNA, CDR2 SNTAGT. There are 13 residues in the CDR3. The CDR3 region is CASSEKVGLPLHF. The CDR3 bases are TGTGCCAGCAGTGAAAAGGTTGGTCTCCCCCTCCACTTT.

Here the CDR3 DNA reads TGTGCCTGGAGTGGGCAGGGGGCGGCTGGCTACACCTTC. This translates into CAWSGQGAAGYTF. This chain joins TRBV30 and TRBJ1-2; 8 positions match TRBD1. This CDR3 is built from 13 residues. The germline V gene has CDR1 GTSNPN and CDR2 SVGIG (reference sequence). V dropped 1 base and J dropped 7; count of bases not matched to a gene: 5.

J is TRBJ1-2 and V is TRBV6-5; D may be TRBD1 (5 bases). Germline assignment: CDR1 MNHEY and CDR2 SVGAGI. Trimming shortened V by 0 bases and J by 5 bases, and 7 bases separated the two germline ends. There are 13 residues in the CDR3. CDR3 sequence reads: CASSYSGTYGYTF. The CDR3 coding sequence is TGTGCCAGCAGTTACTCCGGGACGTATGGCTACACCTTC.

Here the CDR3 reads CASSWLRGGNYGYTF. The CDR3 DNA follows: TGTGCCAGCAGCTGGCTGAGGGGGGGTAACTATGGCTACACCTTC. The genes are TRBV2 and TRBJ1-2; D possibly corresponds to TRBD1 (6 bases). V lost 6 bases, J lost 1 base, and 15 bases lay in between. Looked up from germline, CDR1 is SNHLY and CDR2 is FYNNEI. The CDR3 totals 15 residues.

The chain has TRBV2 and TRBJ2-7, with 10 bases identical to TRBD2. V trimming: 4 bases; J trimming: 1 base; junction bases outside the gene matches: 4. CDR3 length: 15 amino acids. The germline CDR1 and CDR2 sequences are SNHLY and FYNNEI. The DNA of the CDR3 is TGTGCCAGCAGTGGGGGACTAGCGCGATCCTACGAGCAGTACTTC. This encodes CASSGGLARSYEQYF. The full variable domain, with the rest looked up from reference TRBV2 and TRBJ2-7, is EPEVTQTPSHQVTQMGQEVILRCVPISNHLYFYWYRQILGQKVEFLVSFYNNEISEKSEIFDDQFSVERPDGSNFTLKIRSTKLEDSAMYFCASSGGLARSYEQYFGPGTRLTVT.

The rearrangement uses TRBV27 and TRBJ1-2; the match to TRBD1 covers 9 bases. Germline CDR1 reads MNHEY; CDR2 reads SMNVEV (reference sequence). Trimming cost V 5 bases and J 7 bases; bases outside gene matches: 17. The CDR3 length is 17 residues. This chain's CDR3 is CASSATGGTGPFGGYTF. The DNA for the CDR3 is TGTGCCAGCAGTGCCACTGGAGGGACAGGGCCCTTTGGTGGCTACACCTTC.

In nucleotides, the CDR3 is TGTGCCAGCAGCCGGGGGGTACAGGGCACAGATACGCAGTATTTT. It is translated as CASSRGVQGTDTQYF. The rearrangement links TRBV7-9 to TRBJ2-3; 7 positions match TRBD2. J gave up 1 base and V 5 bases, and 6 bases lay outside the gene matches. Per the germline V gene, CDR1 is SEHNR and CDR2 is FQNEAQ (reference sequence). The CDR3 length is 15 residues.

The chain joins TRBV30 to TRBJ1-1; unclear D gene. Germline loops: CDR1 GTSNPN, CDR2 SVGIG (reference sequence). This CDR3 comprises 10 residues. V was cut by 8 bases and J by 7 bases, with 11 bases left in between. CDR3 sequence: CAVKRFEAFF. The CDR3 DNA reads as TGTGCCGTAAAACGCTTTGAAGCTTTCTTT.

The chain is built from TRBV11-2 and TRBJ2-3; D is undetermined. V lost 2 bases and J lost 2, with 5 bases in between. The CDR3 runs 13 residues. Germline CDR1 and CDR2: SGHAT and FQNNGV. CDR3 sequence: CASSLRDTDTQYF. The CDR3 nucleotides are TGTGCCAGCAGCTTACGCGACACAGATACGCAGTATTTT.